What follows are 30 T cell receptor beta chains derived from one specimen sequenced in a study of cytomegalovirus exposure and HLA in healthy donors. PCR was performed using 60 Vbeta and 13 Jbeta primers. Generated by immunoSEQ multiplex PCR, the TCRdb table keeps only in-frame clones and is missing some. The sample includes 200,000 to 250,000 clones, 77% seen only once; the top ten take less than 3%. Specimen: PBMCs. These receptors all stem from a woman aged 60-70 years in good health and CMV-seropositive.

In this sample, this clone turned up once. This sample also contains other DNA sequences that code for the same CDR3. The CDR3 DNA reads as TGTGCCAGTAGTCAGCGGACAGGGAACACTGAAGCTTTCTTT. This sequence encodes CASSQRTGNTEAFF. The V call is TRBV19, the J call TRBJ1-1, with 7 bases lining up with TRBD1. J gave up 1 base and V 5 bases, and 4 bases lay outside the gene matches. The CDR3 totals 14 residues. From germline, CDR1 is LNHDA and CDR2 SQIVND (reference sequence).

The CDR3 reads CASSLEGRGYEQYF. In DNA, the CDR3 is TGCGCCAGCAGCTTGGAGGGCAGGGGCTACGAGCAGTACTTC. This sequence joins TRBV5-1 and TRBJ2-7, with a possible D match to TRBD1 (6 bases). This CDR3 region has 14 residues. The germline CDR1 and CDR2 sequences are SGHRS and YFSETQ. V dropped 0 bases and J dropped 3 bases, with 10 bases sitting between them.

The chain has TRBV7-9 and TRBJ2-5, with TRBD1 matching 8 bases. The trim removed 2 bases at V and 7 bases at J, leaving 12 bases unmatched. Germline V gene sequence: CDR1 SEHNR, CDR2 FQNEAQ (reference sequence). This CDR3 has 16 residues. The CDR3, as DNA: TGTGCCAGCAGCTTATACGGACAGGGTACCTTTGGGACCCAGTACTTC. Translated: CASSLYGQGTFGTQYF.

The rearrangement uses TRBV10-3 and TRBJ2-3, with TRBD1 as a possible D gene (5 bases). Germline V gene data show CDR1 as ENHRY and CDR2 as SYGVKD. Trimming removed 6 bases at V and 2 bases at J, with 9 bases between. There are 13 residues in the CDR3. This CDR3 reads CAISGQSTDTQYF. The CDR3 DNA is TGTGCCATCAGCGGACAATCCACAGATACGCAGTATTTT.

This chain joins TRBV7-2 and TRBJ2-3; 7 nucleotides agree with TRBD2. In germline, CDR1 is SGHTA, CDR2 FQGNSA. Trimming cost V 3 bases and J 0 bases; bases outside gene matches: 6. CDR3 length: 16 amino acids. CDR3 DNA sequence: TGTGCCAGCAGCTTGGTAGCGGGCTCTAGCACAGATACGCAGTATTTT. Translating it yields CASSLVAGSSTDTQYF.

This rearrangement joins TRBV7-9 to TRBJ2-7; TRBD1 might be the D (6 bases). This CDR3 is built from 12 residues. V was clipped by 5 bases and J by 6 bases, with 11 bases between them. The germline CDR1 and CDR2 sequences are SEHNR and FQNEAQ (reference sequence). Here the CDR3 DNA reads TGTGCCAGCAGCGAGGGGACACGCGAGCAGTACTTC. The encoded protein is CASSEGTREQYF.

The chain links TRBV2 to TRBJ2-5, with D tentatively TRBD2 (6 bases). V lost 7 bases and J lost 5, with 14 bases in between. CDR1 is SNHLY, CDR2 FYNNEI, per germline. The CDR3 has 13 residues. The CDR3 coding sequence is TGTGCCAGCAATGGGAGGACGGGGGAGACCCAGTACTTC. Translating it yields CASNGRTGETQYF.

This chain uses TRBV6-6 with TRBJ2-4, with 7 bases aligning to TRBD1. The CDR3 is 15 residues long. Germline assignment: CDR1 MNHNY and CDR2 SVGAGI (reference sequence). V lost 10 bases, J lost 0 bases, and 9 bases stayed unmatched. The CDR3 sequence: CATSGQLLAKNIQYF. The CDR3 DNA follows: TGTGCCACCTCGGGACAGCTCTTAGCCAAAAACATTCAGTACTTC.

CDR3 bases: TGTGCCAGCAGTAAACCCGGGGGAGGGCCTTCCTCCTACGAGCAGTACTTC. The encoded protein is CASSKPGGGPSSYEQYF. The chain recombines TRBV25-1 with TRBJ2-7; 7 nucleotides line up with TRBD2. CDR3 length: 17 residues. The germline V gene encodes CDR1 MGHDK and CDR2 SYGVNS. With V trimmed by 5 bases and J by 0 bases, 13 bases remained unmatched.

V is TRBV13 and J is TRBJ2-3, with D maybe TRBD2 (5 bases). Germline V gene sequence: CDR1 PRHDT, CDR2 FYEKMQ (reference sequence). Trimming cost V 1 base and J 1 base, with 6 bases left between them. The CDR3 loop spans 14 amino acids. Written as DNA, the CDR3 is TGTGCCAGCAGCTTAGCGCGGGGCACAGATACGCAGTATTTT. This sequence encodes CASSLARGTDTQYF.

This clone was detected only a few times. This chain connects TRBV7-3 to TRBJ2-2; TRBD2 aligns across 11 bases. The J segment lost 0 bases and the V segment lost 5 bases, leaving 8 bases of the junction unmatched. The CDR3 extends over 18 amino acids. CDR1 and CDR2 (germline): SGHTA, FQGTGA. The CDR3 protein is CASSKLLAGASNTGELFF. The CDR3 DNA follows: TGTGCCAGCAGCAAACTACTAGCGGGGGCCTCGAACACCGGGGAGCTGTTTTTT.

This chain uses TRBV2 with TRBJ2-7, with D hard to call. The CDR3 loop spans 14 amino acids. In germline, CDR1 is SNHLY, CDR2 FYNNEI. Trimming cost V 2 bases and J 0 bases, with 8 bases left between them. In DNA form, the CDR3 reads TGTGCCAGCAGTGAACACACCTTCTCCTACGAGCAGTACTTC. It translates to CASSEHTFSYEQYF.

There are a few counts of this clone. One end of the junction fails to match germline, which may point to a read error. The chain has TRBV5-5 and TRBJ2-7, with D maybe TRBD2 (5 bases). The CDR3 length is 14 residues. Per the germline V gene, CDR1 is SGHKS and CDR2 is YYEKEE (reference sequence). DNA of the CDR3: TGTGCCAGCAGCTTGCCGGGGTCCTCCAACGAGCAGTACTTC. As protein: CASSLPGSSNEQYF. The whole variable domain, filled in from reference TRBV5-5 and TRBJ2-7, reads DAGVTQSPTHLIKTRGQQVTLRCSPISGHKSVSWYQQVLGQGPQFIFQYYEKEERGRGNFPDRFSARQFPNYSSELNVNALLLGDSALYLCASSLPGSSNEQYFGPGTRLTVT.

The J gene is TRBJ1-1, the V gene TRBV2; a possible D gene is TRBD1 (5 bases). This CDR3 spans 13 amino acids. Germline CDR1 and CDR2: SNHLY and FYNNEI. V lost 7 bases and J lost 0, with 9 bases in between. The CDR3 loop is CASNPTVNTEAFF. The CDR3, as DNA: TGTGCCAGCAATCCGACAGTGAACACTGAAGCTTTCTTT.

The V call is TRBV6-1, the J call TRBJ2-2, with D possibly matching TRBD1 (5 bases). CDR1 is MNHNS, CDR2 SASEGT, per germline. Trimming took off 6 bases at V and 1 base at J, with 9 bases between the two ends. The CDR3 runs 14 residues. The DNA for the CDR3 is TGTGCCAGCAGCAATACAGGGAACACCGGGGAGCTGTTTTTT. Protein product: CASSNTGNTGELFF.

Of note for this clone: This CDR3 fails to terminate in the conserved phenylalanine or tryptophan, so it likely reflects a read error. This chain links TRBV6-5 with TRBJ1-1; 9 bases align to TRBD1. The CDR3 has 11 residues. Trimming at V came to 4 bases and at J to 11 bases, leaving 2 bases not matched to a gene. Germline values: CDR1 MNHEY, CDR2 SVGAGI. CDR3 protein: CASSSQGAAFL. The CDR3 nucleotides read TGTGCCAGCAGTTCACAGGGGGCTGCTTTCCTT.

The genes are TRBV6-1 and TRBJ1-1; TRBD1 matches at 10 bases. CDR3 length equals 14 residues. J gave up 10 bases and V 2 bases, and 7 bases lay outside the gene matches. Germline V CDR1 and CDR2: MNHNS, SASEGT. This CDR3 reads CASSEFGGDRGAFF. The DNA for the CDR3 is TGTGCCAGCAGTGAATTTGGAGGGGACAGGGGAGCTTTCTTT.

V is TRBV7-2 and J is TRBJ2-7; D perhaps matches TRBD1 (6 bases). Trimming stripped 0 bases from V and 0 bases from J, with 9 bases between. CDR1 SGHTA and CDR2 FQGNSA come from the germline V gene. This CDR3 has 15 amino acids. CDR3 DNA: TGTGCCAGCAGCTTAGCGGGACACCACTCCTACGAGCAGTACTTC. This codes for CASSLAGHHSYEQYF.

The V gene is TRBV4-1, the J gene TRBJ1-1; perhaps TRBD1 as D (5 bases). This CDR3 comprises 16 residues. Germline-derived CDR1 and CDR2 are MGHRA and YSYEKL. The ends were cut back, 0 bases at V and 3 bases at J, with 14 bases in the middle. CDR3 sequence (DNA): TGCGCCAGCAGCCAAGATATCTCGGGGGGGTACACTGAAGCTTTCTTT. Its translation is CASSQDISGGYTEAFF.

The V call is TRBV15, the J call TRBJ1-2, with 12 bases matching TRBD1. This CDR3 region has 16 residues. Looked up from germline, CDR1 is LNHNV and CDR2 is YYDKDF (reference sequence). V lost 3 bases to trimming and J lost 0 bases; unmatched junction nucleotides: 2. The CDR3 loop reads CATSRGQGATNYGYTF. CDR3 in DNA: TGTGCCACCAGCAGGGGACAGGGGGCAACTAACTATGGCTACACCTTC.

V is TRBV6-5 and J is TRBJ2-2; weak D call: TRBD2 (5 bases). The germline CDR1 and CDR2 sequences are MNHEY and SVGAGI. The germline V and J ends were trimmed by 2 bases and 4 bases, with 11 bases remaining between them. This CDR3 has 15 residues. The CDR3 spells CASSYAMRVTGELFF. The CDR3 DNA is TGTGCCAGCAGTTACGCCATGCGGGTCACCGGGGAGCTGTTTTTT.

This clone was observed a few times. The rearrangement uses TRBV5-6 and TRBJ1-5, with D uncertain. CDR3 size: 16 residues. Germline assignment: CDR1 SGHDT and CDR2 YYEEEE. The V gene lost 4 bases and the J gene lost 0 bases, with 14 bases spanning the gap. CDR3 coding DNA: TGTGCCAGCAGCCGCCGGGGATTATCTAGCAATCAGCCCCAGCATTTT. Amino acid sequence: CASSRRGLSSNQPQHF.

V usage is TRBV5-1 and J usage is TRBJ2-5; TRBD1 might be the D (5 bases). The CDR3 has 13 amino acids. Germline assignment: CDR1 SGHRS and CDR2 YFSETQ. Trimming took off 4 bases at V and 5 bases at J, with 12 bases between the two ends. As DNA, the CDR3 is TGCGCCAGCAGCATAGACAGCTATGAGACCCAGTACTTC. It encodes CASSIDSYETQYF.

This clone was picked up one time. The CDR3 DNA sequence: TGTGCCAGCAGTTTACCGCGACTTGAAGCTTTCTTT. As protein: CASSLPRLEAFF. The chain couples TRBV28 to TRBJ1-1; the D is unclear. Germline V gene data show CDR1 as MDHEN and CDR2 as SYDVKM. The CDR3 loop spans 12 amino acids. V lost 2 bases and J lost 7, with 8 bases in between.

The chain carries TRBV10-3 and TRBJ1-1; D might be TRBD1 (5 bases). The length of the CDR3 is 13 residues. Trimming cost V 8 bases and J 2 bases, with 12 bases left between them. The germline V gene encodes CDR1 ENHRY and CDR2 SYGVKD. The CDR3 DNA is TGTGCCATCGGCTCCAGGGAAAACACTGAAGCTTTCTTT. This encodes CAIGSRENTEAFF.

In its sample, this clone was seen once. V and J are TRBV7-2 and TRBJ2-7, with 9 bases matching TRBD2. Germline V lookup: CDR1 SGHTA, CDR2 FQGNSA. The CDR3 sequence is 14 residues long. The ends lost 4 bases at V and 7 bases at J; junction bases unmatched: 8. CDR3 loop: CASSSSLAGPEQYF. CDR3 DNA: TGTGCCAGCAGCTCCTCACTAGCGGGTCCTGAGCAGTACTTC.

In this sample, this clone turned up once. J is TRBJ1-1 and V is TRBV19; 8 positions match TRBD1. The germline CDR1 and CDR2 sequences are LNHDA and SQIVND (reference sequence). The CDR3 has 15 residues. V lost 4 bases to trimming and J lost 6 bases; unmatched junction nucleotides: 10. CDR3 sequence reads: CASSNQDRAASEAFF. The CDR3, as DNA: TGTGCCAGTAGTAACCAGGACAGGGCCGCCTCTGAAGCTTTCTTT.

The CDR3 region has the DNA TGTGCCAGCACCTCCGACAGGGGGCATGGAAACACCATATATTTT. Its protein product is CASTSDRGHGNTIYF. This chain links TRBV2 with TRBJ1-3, with 10 nucleotides matching TRBD1. The V gene's germline CDR1 is SNHLY and CDR2 FYNNEI. Losses at the gene ends were 7 bases for V and 3 bases for J; bases not matched to a gene: 6. The CDR3 length is 15 residues. The whole variable domain, remainder taken from reference TRBV2 and TRBJ1-3, is EPEVTQTPSHQVTQMGQEVILRCVPISNHLYFYWYRQILGQKVEFLVSFYNNEISEKSEIFDDQFSVERPDGSNFTLKIRSTKLEDSAMYFCASTSDRGHGNTIYFGEGSWLTVV.

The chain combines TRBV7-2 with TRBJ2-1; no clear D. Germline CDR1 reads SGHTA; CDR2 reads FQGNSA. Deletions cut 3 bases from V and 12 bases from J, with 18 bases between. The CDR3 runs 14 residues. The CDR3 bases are TGTGCCAGCAGCTTTAACAGTCCCCGTTTTGTGCAGTTCTTC. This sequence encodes CASSFNSPRFVQFF.

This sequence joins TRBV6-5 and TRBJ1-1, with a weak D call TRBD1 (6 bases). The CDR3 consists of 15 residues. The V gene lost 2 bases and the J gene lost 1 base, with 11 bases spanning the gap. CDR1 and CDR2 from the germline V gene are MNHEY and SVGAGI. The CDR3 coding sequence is TGTGCCAGCAGTTACGTCGGACAGAGGAACACTGAAGCTTTCTTT. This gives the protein CASSYVGQRNTEAFF.